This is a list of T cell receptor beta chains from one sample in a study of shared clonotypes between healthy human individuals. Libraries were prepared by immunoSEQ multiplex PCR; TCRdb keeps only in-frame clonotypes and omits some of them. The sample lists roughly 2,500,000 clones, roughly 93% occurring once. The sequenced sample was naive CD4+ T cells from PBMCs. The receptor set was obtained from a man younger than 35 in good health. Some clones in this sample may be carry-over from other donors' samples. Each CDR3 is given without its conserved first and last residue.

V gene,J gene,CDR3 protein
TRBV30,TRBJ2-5,AWSRIRGETQY
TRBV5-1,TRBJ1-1,ASSLGGQGNTEAF
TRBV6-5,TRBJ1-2,ASSYSMGKSYT
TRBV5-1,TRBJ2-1,ASSLGSSGFNNEQF
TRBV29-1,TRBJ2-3,SVGQGLLSTDTQY
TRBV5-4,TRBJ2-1,ASSPQGFDEQF
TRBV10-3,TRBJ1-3,AISESPGLVGNTIY
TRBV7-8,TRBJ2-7,ASSFGGTGQDEQY
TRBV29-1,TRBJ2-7,SVGGRDYNYEQY
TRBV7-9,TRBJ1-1,ASSIQGDTEAF
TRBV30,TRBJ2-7,AWGGLAVSYEQY
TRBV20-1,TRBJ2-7,SARGRYEQY
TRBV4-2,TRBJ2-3,ASSQGTLAGVPDTQY
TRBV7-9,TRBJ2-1,ASSLAGGRSYNEQF
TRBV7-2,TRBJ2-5,ASSPSSHQETQY
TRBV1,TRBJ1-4,TSSQEGLSGEKLF
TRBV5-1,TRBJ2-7,ASSPGTGYDEQY
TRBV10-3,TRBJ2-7,AISEQLPPSYEQY
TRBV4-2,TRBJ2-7,ASSPRAGPPAYEQY
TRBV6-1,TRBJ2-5,ASRPSGRARETQY
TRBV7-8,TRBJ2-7,ASSSWDNEQY
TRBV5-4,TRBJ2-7,ASSSVSSGDSYEQY
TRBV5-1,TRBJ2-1,ASSLLVAEVLYNEQF
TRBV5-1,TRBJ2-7,ASSLDSTYEQY
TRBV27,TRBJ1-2,ASSKNQGVGNGYT
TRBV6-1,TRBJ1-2,ASNPTVWYGYT
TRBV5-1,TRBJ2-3,ASSLGTGVSTDTQY
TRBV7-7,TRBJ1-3,ASSLAVGNTIY
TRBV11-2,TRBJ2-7,ASSAGLAGEY
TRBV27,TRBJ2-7,ASSLSPGLKRQY
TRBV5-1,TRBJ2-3,ASSLADVADTQY
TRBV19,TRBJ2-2,ASQGQGTTGELF
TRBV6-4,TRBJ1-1,ASSHYPRDQNTEAF
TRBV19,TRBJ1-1,ASTLAGWDTEAF
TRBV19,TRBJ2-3,ASSPTTSTDTQY
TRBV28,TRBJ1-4,ASRSSGTANEKLF
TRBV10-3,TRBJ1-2,ASADSNYGYT
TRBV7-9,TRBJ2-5,ASSSHSSARFWETQY
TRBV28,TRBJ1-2,ASLGGRGYT
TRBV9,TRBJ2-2,ASSVVQQNTGELF
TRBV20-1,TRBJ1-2,SARDRPGTA
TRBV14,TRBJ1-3,ASSQRTGGSSSGNTIY
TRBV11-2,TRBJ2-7,ASSPPQREAHEQY
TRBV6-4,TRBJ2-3,ASTNPRGDTQY
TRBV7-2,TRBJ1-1,ASSLAPTGEAF
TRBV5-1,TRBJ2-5,ASSLGGTGEETQY
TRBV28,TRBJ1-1,ASRGQGGGGTEAF
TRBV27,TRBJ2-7,ASIDNYSYEQY
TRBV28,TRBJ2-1,ASTPGLAGNNEQF
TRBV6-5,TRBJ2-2,ASSYSRYLDTGELF
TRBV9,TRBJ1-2,ASSVDPENYGYT
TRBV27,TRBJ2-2,ASSSDRPNTGELF
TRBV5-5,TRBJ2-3,ASSSLRGTDTQY
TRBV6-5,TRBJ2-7,ASSPSGPGYEQY